The entry that follows covers one TCR beta chain sequence. The antigen is unknown. J lost 0 bases, V lost 2 bases, and 3 bases had no gene match. Germline CDR1 MNHNY, CDR2 SVGAGI (reference sequence). CDR3 size: 16 residues. The sample comes from a study of Ad26.COV2.S vaccination and SARS-CoV-2 variants. Across the whole study: A COV1001 Ad26.COV2.S trial-arm participant provided the sample. Study-level findings and limits: Placebo and vaccine recipients had non-spike TCR breadth that was similar.

Some clones are missing from TCRdb's copy, which holds only in-frame ones; the method was immunoSEQ multiplex PCR. Of roughly 250,000 clones listed, about 83% are singletons. Indicated treatment: some 19 received Ad26.COV2.S at low or high dose, single or two shots; 5 received placebo; per-sample allocation not given. Collection of the samples took place on day 63 after the first injection of vaccine or placebo. The clonotype was recovered from a person between 18 and 65 years old who received the Ad26.COV2.S COVID-19 vaccine or a placebo. Sequences were derived from peripheral blood, sampled in a trial of Ad26.COV2.S vaccine versus placebo. The chain carries TRBV6-6 and TRBJ2-1, with 8 bases aligning to TRBD2. The CDR3 DNA is TGTGCCAGCAGTTACAGCCTAGCGGGCTCCTACAATGAGCAGTTCTTC. Translation: CASSYSLAGSYNEQFF.